Sequencing of this T cell receptor (beta chain) was carried out in a study of metastatic and nonmetastatic thyroid tumors. Whole-study context: The comparison covered peripheral blood and tumor or nodule tissue in malignant and benign thyroid patients. Findings and caveats of the study: Significantly greater TCR beta diversity was reportedly found in malignant thyroid tumors than in benign nodules (in blood and tumor).

With MiXCR, TCRdb reprocessed the PCR reads. In the table there are about 23,000 clones, approximately 20% of which are singletons. Remarks on this clone: Its target is unknown.

J gave up 7 bases and V 10 bases, and 16 bases lay outside the gene matches. The CDR3 is 16 amino acids. Germline CDR1 is KGHDR and CDR2 is SFDVKD. Patients had received no treatment of any kind before thyroid surgery. Sample: blood. The chain uses TRBV24-1 and TRBJ2-1; TRBD2 aligns across 9 bases. The sequence was obtained from a female donor with papillary thyroid cancer or a benign thyroid nodule (not recorded which). Some clones in this sample may be carry-over from other donors' samples. The CDR3 nucleotides read TGTGCCACGCGTGAGGGGGGAGCGGGAGGTCTAAATGAGCAGTTCTTC. Translated, it gives CATREGGAGGLNEQFF.